These 19 T cell receptor beta chains came from one sample sequenced in a study of cytomegalovirus exposure and HLA in healthy donors. Primers for the PCR totalled 60 Vbeta and 13 Jbeta. Only in-frame clones appear in the TCRdb table, and some are missing; sequencing was by immunoSEQ multiplex PCR. The sample holds tens of thousands of clones, approximately 84% seen once. The sample taken for sequencing was PBMCs. The receptors derive from a girl aged 2-10 years in good health and CMV-seropositive.

J is TRBJ2-1 and V is TRBV25-1, with 7 bases that match TRBD2. CDR3 length: 17 residues. From germline, CDR1 is MGHDK and CDR2 SYGVNS. The ends lost 3 bases at V and 1 base at J; junction bases unmatched: 9. CDR3 loop: CASSDPSSGLSYNEQFF. The CDR3 DNA sequence: TGTGCCAGCAGTGATCCCTCTAGCGGCTTATCCTACAATGAGCAGTTCTTC.

The rearrangement uses TRBV5-8 and TRBJ2-7, with 8 bases aligning to TRBD1. V lost 4 bases, J lost 2 bases, and 8 bases stayed unmatched. This CDR3 comprises 15 residues. Germline V CDR1 and CDR2: SGHTS, YDEGEE. CDR3 sequence: CASSRRTGNPYEQYF. CDR3 DNA sequence: TGTGCCAGCAGCCGGAGGACAGGGAACCCCTACGAGCAGTACTTC.

The V and J genes are TRBV5-1 and TRBJ2-3; D not certain. This CDR3 is built from 15 residues. Trimming took 1 base from V and 0 from J, leaving 9 bases between them. The V gene's germline CDR1 is SGHRS and CDR2 YFSETQ. Here the CDR3 reads CASSLTVPSTDTQYF. CDR3 coding DNA: TGCGCCAGCAGCTTGACAGTTCCTAGCACAGATACGCAGTATTTT.

CDR3 nucleotides: TGCAGCGTTGTGGGGACAGCGCTGAACACTGAAGCTTTCTTT. Translating gives CSVVGTALNTEAFF. The V and J genes are TRBV29-1 and TRBJ1-1; 7 bases align to TRBD1. From germline, CDR1 is SQVTM and CDR2 ANQGSEA. CDR3 size: 14 residues. V dropped 4 bases and J dropped 0; count of bases not matched to a gene: 5.

The J gene is TRBJ1-4, the V gene TRBV5-1; no definite D call. CDR1 and CDR2 from the germline V gene are SGHRS and YFSETQ. This CDR3 is built from 16 residues. The V end was cut by 4 bases, the J end by 2 bases, with 15 bases between. The CDR3 bases are TGCGCCAGCAGCGGAGGGATTGGTGGGACTAATGAAAAACTGTTTTTT. Its translation is CASSGGIGGTNEKLFF.

The chain carries TRBV29-1 and TRBJ2-7; 9 bases are shared with TRBD1. V dropped 1 base and J dropped 4; count of bases not matched to a gene: 2. The germline CDR1 and CDR2 sequences are SQVTM and ANQGSEA. The CDR3 spans 13 residues. CDR3 loop: CSVEGQGVYEQYF. CDR3 DNA: TGCAGCGTTGAAGGACAGGGGGTATACGAGCAGTACTTC.

The rearrangement links TRBV10-3 to TRBJ2-5; 8 positions agree with TRBD2. Germline CDR1 ENHRY, CDR2 SYGVKD. Trimming cost V 4 bases and J 5 bases; bases outside gene matches: 6. There are 14 residues in the CDR3. Here the CDR3 reads CAISAGGGRETQYF. The CDR3 bases are TGTGCCATCAGTGCGGGGGGGGGCAGGGAGACCCAGTACTTC.

This clone came up once. The chain links TRBV11-2 to TRBJ1-6; TRBD1 matches 9 bases. This CDR3 is 16 amino acids long. Trimming took 2 bases from V and 3 from J; bases not matched to a gene: 2. Germline V gene data show CDR1 as SGHAT and CDR2 as FQNNGV. For the CDR3, the DNA is TGTGCCAGCAGCTTAACGGGACAGGGCTATAATTCACCCCTCCACTTT. Its translation: CASSLTGQGYNSPLHF.

Details on this clone: Compared with germline, one end of the junction differs, possibly owing to a read error. Here the CDR3 reads CASSHGQGQDF. CDR3 DNA: TGTGCCAGCAGCCATGGACAGGGTCAAGACTTC. J is TRBJ2-7 and V is TRBV28; TRBD1 aligns across 8 bases. The CDR3 runs to 11 residues. CDR1 MDHEN and CDR2 SYDVKM come from the germline V gene. Filled out from reference TRBV28 and TRBJ2-7, the complete variable domain reads DVKVTQSSRYLVKRTGEKVFLECVQDMDHENMFWYRQDPGLGLRLIYFSYDVKMKEKGDIPEGYSVSREKKERFSLILESASTNQTSMYLCASSHGQGQDFGPGTRLTVT.

The chain recombines TRBV27 with TRBJ1-4, with TRBD1 identical over 8 bases. The germline gives CDR1 MNHEY, CDR2 SMNVEV (reference sequence). The CDR3 runs to 18 residues. With V trimmed by 7 bases and J by 7 bases, 20 bases remained unmatched. The CDR3 bases are TGTGCCAGCACCTCGTTCATGAGACAGGGGACGCGGGCTGAAAAACTGTTTTTT. Amino acid sequence: CASTSFMRQGTRAEKLFF.

In its sample, this clone was seen a few times. CDR3 sequence (DNA): TGCAGCGTTGGGACGGGGGAGGGTTCACCCCTCCACTTT. Translation: CSVGTGEGSPLHF. The gene calls are TRBV29-1 and TRBJ1-6, with a weak D call TRBD1 (5 bases). The CDR3 runs 13 residues. The germline V gene encodes CDR1 SQVTM and CDR2 ANQGSEA. V was trimmed by 4 bases and J by 9 bases, leaving 13 bases between them.

This chain uses TRBV19 with TRBJ1-1, with unresolved D. This CDR3 is 17 amino acids long. With 0 bases removed from V and 4 bases from J, the gap between germline ends came to 18 bases. Per the germline V gene, CDR1 is LNHDA and CDR2 is SQIVND (reference sequence). The CDR3 region is CASSIDLRASGVTEAFF. CDR3 nucleotides: TGTGCCAGTAGTATAGATCTTCGGGCTTCGGGAGTCACTGAAGCTTTCTTT.

Comments on this clone: Other DNA sequences from this sample encode an identical CDR3 as well. This sequence joins TRBV27 and TRBJ1-1, with 8 bases that match TRBD1. Germline CDR1 MNHEY, CDR2 SMNVEV (reference sequence). There are 12 residues in the CDR3. V lost 6 bases to trimming and J lost 3 bases; unmatched junction nucleotides: 0. CDR3 DNA: TGTGCCAGCAGGACAGGGGACACTGAAGCTTTCTTT. Its translation: CASRTGDTEAFF.

V is TRBV9 and J is TRBJ1-1, with 7 nucleotides matching TRBD1. Germline V CDR1 and CDR2: SGDLS, YYNGEE. This CDR3 is built from 14 residues. V was clipped by 2 bases and J by 1 base; unmatched bases: 2. Here the CDR3 reads CASSVGTENTEAFF. The DNA for the CDR3 is TGTGCCAGCAGCGTCGGGACAGAGAACACTGAAGCTTTCTTT.

The chain combines TRBV27 with TRBJ2-7; TRBD1 might be the D (5 bases). The CDR3 is 15 residues long. From germline, CDR1 is MNHEY and CDR2 SMNVEV (reference sequence). Trimming shortened V by 6 bases and J by 2 bases, and 17 bases separated the two germline ends. DNA for the CDR3: TGTGCCAGCAGAACCGAGACAGCGTATACCTACGAGCAGTACTTC. Translated, it gives CASRTETAYTYEQYF.

The V call is TRBV30, the J call TRBJ1-2, with TRBD1 identical over 8 bases. This CDR3 is 15 amino acids long. Germline trimming cut 3 bases from V and 5 bases from J; bases unmatched to any gene: 11. Germline V gene data show CDR1 as GTSNPN and CDR2 as SVGIG (reference sequence). The chain's CDR3 is CAWSPGQGAGYGYTF. In DNA, the CDR3 is TGTGCCTGGAGCCCCGGGCAGGGGGCGGGTTATGGCTACACCTTC.

This chain links TRBV18 with TRBJ1-1, with a weak D call TRBD1 (5 bases). This CDR3 comprises 14 residues. CDR1 is KGHSH, CDR2 LQKENI, per germline. The V gene lost 5 bases and the J gene lost 4 bases, with 14 bases spanning the gap. Here the CDR3 DNA reads TGTGCCAGCTCATCACAAGGGGCTGGCACTGAAGCTTTCTTT. Residues: CASSSQGAGTEAFF. Together with reference TRBV18 and TRBJ1-1, the CDR3 gives the full variable domain: NAGVMQNPRHLVRRRGQEARLRCSPMKGHSHVYWYRQLPEEGLKFMVYLQKENIIDESGMPKERFSAEFPKEGPSILRIQQVVRGDSAAYFCASSSQGAGTEAFFGQGTRLTVV.

The chain is built from TRBV9 and TRBJ2-5, with D perhaps TRBD2 (5 bases). Germline assignment: CDR1 SGDLS and CDR2 YYNGEE. CDR3 length equals 15 residues. The V gene lost 2 bases and the J gene lost 4 bases, with 15 bases spanning the gap. DNA for the CDR3: TGTGCCAGCAGCGTGGTAGGCCGGGATATAGAGACCCAGTACTTC. Amino acid sequence: CASSVVGRDIETQYF.

The gene calls are TRBV12-5 and TRBJ2-1; 8 nucleotides match TRBD1. The CDR3 length is 15 residues. Trimming took 1 base from V and 5 from J; bases not matched to a gene: 4. Germline values: CDR1 LGHNT, CDR2 FRNRAP. The CDR3: CASGLGQGFDNEQFF. The CDR3 DNA is TGTGCTAGTGGTTTGGGACAGGGGTTTGACAATGAGCAGTTCTTC.